Presented here are 30 T cell receptor beta chains from one specimen sequenced in a study of shared clonotypes between healthy human individuals. TCRdb's table, derived via immunoSEQ multiplex PCR, lists solely in-frame clones and lacks some. The sample has about 960,000 clones; 76% are singletons. The sample was memory CD4+ T cells sorted from blood. Subset: CD45RA-negative fraction. These receptors all stem from a man aged 18 to 30 in good health.

The chain is built from TRBV14 and TRBJ2-2, with 8 bases aligning to TRBD2. J was trimmed by 6 bases and V by 5 bases; bases with no gene match: 11. Germline assignment: CDR1 SGHDN and CDR2 FVKESK. This CDR3 is 16 amino acids long. CDR3 sequence: CASSWASGSVAGELFF. CDR3 bases: TGTGCCAGCAGCTGGGCGAGCGGGAGCGTTGCCGGGGAGCTGTTTTTT.

In regard to this clone: Other DNA sequences within the sample encode an identical CDR3. The chain links TRBV20-1 to TRBJ2-1; no clear D gene. CDR3 size: 11 residues. The germline gives CDR1 DFQATT, CDR2 SNEGSKA (reference sequence). With 3 bases removed from V and 7 bases from J, the gap between germline ends came to 7 bases. The CDR3 loop reads CSASHQNEQFF. Here the CDR3 DNA reads TGCAGTGCTAGCCACCAGAATGAGCAGTTCTTC.

The J gene is TRBJ1-2, the V gene TRBV30; no clear D gene. Germline-derived CDR1 and CDR2 are GTSNPN and SVGIG (reference sequence). The V gene lost 3 bases and the J gene lost 4 bases, with 9 bases spanning the gap. This CDR3 has 12 residues. The DNA of the CDR3 is TGTGCCTGGAGACCCCTGTCCTATGGCTACACCTTC. Residues: CAWRPLSYGYTF.

This chain joins TRBV4-1 and TRBJ2-1; tentative D call: TRBD2 (6 bases). Germline V gives CDR1 MGHRA, CDR2 YSYEKL. There are 18 residues in the CDR3. The V end lost 8 bases, the J end lost 4 bases, and 27 bases lay between the germline ends. The CDR3 bases are TGCGCCAGCGAGCCAAGGTCGTTGGGACTTTCTAATTACAATGAGCAGTTCTTC. Protein sequence: CASEPRSLGLSNYNEQFF.

This CDR3 is CAWSYSLGNEQFF. The CDR3 bases are TGTGCCTGGAGCTATTCCCTAGGCAATGAGCAGTTCTTC. The chain uses TRBV30 and TRBJ2-1, with no clear D. The CDR3 is made up of 13 amino acids. Between the trimmed V and J ends, which lost 3 bases and 6 bases, there was a span of 12 bases. Germline V lookup: CDR1 GTSNPN, CDR2 SVGIG (reference sequence).

The chain uses TRBV5-1 and TRBJ2-6; D is uncertain. This CDR3 region has 16 residues. Trimming stripped 4 bases from V and 1 base from J, with 12 bases between. The V gene's germline CDR1 is SGHRS and CDR2 YFSETQ. The DNA of the CDR3 is TGCGCCAGCAGCCAGGTAACTTCTTCTGGGGCCAACGTCCTGACTTTC. Its protein product is CASSQVTSSGANVLTF.

The CDR3 spells CASSLEGDRVTEAFF. The CDR3 DNA reads as TGCGCCAGCAGCTTGGAGGGCGACAGGGTCACTGAAGCTTTCTTT. The rearrangement uses TRBV5-1 and TRBJ1-1; 7 bases fit TRBD1. Unmatched junction bases numbered 6, after V lost 0 bases and J lost 4 bases. Germline CDR1 is SGHRS and CDR2 is YFSETQ. The CDR3 covers 15 residues.

This chain links TRBV18 with TRBJ1-3; D ambiguous. CDR3 length: 15 amino acids. Germline V gene data show CDR1 as KGHSH and CDR2 as LQKENI. The ends were cut back, 2 bases at V and 9 bases at J, with 17 bases in the middle. The CDR3, as DNA: TGTGCCAGCTCACCAGGGCAGACGGCACCGGGCACCATATATTTT. This codes for CASSPGQTAPGTIYF. Together with reference TRBV18 and TRBJ1-3, the CDR3 gives the full variable domain: NAGVMQNPRHLVRRRGQEARLRCSPMKGHSHVYWYRQLPEEGLKFMVYLQKENIIDESGMPKERFSAEFPKEGPSILRIQQVVRGDSAAYFCASSPGQTAPGTIYFGEGSWLTVV.

The chain is built from TRBV2 and TRBJ2-5; D uncertain. V lost 7 bases, J lost 4 bases, and 10 bases lay in between. Germline V gene lookup returns CDR1 SNHLY and CDR2 FYNNEI. This CDR3 has 12 residues. The CDR3 spells CASNIPPETQYF. Written as DNA, the CDR3 is TGTGCCAGCAATATTCCCCCAGAGACCCAGTACTTC. The full variable domain, with the rest looked up from reference TRBV2 and TRBJ2-5, is EPEVTQTPSHQVTQMGQEVILRCVPISNHLYFYWYRQILGQKVEFLVSFYNNEISEKSEIFDDQFSVERPDGSNFTLKIRSTKLEDSAMYFCASNIPPETQYFGPGTRLLVL.

Note on this clone: A much larger clone lies a single base off, so this may be a read error. The sample carries other DNA sequences with the same CDR3. The chain recombines TRBV2 with TRBJ1-1; D not certain. The CDR3 spans 13 residues. The V gene lost 3 bases and the J gene lost 1 base, with 6 bases spanning the gap. Germline CDR1 reads SNHLY; CDR2 reads FYNNEI. The chain's CDR3 is CASSELENTEAFF. Written as DNA, the CDR3 is TGTGCCAGCAGTGAGCTGGAGAACACTGAAGCTTTCTTT.

This clone was observed once. This chain links TRBV5-4 with TRBJ2-2; D ambiguous. This CDR3 has 13 amino acids. CDR1 and CDR2 from the germline V gene are SGHNT and YYREEE (reference sequence). CDR3 residues: CAAGVFGTGELFF. The DNA of the CDR3 is TGTGCGGCAGGAGTCTTTGGCACCGGGGAGCTGTTTTTT.

J is TRBJ1-1 and V is TRBV7-2; TRBD1 aligns across 7 bases. The V and J ends lost 2 bases and 5 bases, in that order; junction bases with no gene match: 14. CDR3 length: 17 residues. Looked up from germline, CDR1 is SGHTA and CDR2 is FQGNSA. CDR3 amino acids: CASSLKAGGFRMTEAFF. CDR3 bases: TGTGCCAGCAGCTTAAAGGCAGGGGGGTTTCGGATGACTGAAGCTTTCTTT. The full variable domain, completed using reference TRBV7-2 and TRBJ1-1, is GAGVSQSPSNKVTEKGKDVELRCDPISGHTALYWYRQSLGQGLEFLIYFQGNSAPDKSGLPSDRFSAERTGGSVSTLTIQRTQQEDSAVYLCASSLKAGGFRMTEAFFGQGTRLTVV.

A note on this clone: This sample includes further DNA sequences coding for the same CDR3. V usage is TRBV6-5 and J usage is TRBJ2-3; D is ambiguous. CDR1 and CDR2 (germline): MNHEY, SVGAGI. The CDR3 has 12 residues. The V gene lost 4 bases and the J gene lost 2 bases, with 4 bases spanning the gap. The CDR3 spells CASSSTTDTQYF. The CDR3 bases are TGTGCCAGCAGTTCTACCACAGATACGCAGTATTTT.

The J gene is TRBJ1-4, the V gene TRBV7-9; no reliable D call. Looked up from germline, CDR1 is SEHNR and CDR2 is FQNEAQ (reference sequence). The CDR3 covers 15 residues. Trimming left V 1 base short and J 2 bases short, with 8 bases between. This chain's CDR3 is CASSLGSLTNEKLFF. In DNA form, the CDR3 reads TGTGCCAGCAGCTTAGGGTCGTTGACTAATGAAAAACTGTTTTTT.

The chain has TRBV6-5 and TRBJ1-2; unclear D gene. The CDR3 is 13 amino acids. V lost 3 bases, J lost 8 bases, and 13 bases lay in between. Germline V gene lookup returns CDR1 MNHEY and CDR2 SVGAGI. The CDR3 spells CASSYAEAAGYTF. The DNA for the CDR3 is TGTGCCAGCAGTTATGCAGAGGCGGCGGGCTACACCTTC.

This clone was found once. V gene TRBV4-2 combines with J gene TRBJ2-5; D is perhaps TRBD1 or TRBD2 (6 bases each). The J call is uncertain, as TRBJ2-7 better fits the DNA end. CDR3 size: 15 residues. CDR1 is LGHNA and CDR2 is YNFKEQ in the germline V gene. CDR3 residues: CASSQELQGLYEQYF. The CDR3 nucleotides read TGTGCCAGCAGCCAAGAGTTACAGGGACTCTACGAGCAGTACTTC.

As for this clone: Other DNA sequences in this sample translate to the same CDR3. The V gene is TRBV4-3, the J gene TRBJ2-1; 7 bases fit TRBD2. After removal of 2 bases from V and 6 bases from J, the junction contained 7 bases not matched to a gene. CDR3 length: 15 amino acids. Germline CDR1 and CDR2: LGHNA and YSLEER. CDR3 sequence: CASSQLAGEGNEQFF. In DNA form, the CDR3 reads TGCGCCAGCAGCCAACTCGCGGGAGAGGGCAATGAGCAGTTCTTC.

V and J are TRBV7-2 and TRBJ1-5; D call uncertain. This CDR3 comprises 14 residues. Trimming stripped 2 bases from V and 3 bases from J, with 8 bases between. Germline V lookup: CDR1 SGHTA, CDR2 FQGNSA. The CDR3: CASSLTHTNQPQHF. The CDR3 DNA reads as TGTGCCAGCAGCTTAACTCACACCAATCAGCCCCAGCATTTT.

This chain connects TRBV10-2 to TRBJ2-1, with D perhaps TRBD2 (6 bases). CDR3 length: 15 residues. Germline CDR1 is WSHSY and CDR2 is SAAADI. The germline V and J ends were trimmed by 10 bases and 2 bases, with 18 bases remaining between them. CDR3 sequence: CATKPRDSAYNEQFF. CDR3 in DNA: TGCGCCACGAAACCGAGGGACTCAGCCTACAATGAGCAGTTCTTC.

About this clone: The sample contains more than one DNA sequence encoding this CDR3. CDR3 sequence reads: CASSPQGIYEQYF. CDR3 nucleotide sequence: TGCGCCAGCAGCCCGCAGGGGATCTACGAGCAGTACTTC. The gene calls are TRBV5-1 and TRBJ2-7, with a possible D match to TRBD1 (6 bases). CDR1 is SGHRS and CDR2 is YFSETQ in the germline V gene. The CDR3 totals 13 residues. V was cut by 4 bases and J by 3 bases, with 11 bases left in between.

The gene calls are TRBV27 and TRBJ1-1; the match to TRBD1 covers 7 bases. V trimming: 4 bases; J trimming: 0 bases; junction bases outside the gene matches: 5. The CDR3 runs 15 residues. CDR1 and CDR2 from the germline V gene are MNHEY and SMNVEV (reference sequence). For the CDR3, the DNA is TGTGCCAGCAGTTCTCGACAGGGCATGAACACTGAAGCTTTCTTT. Translated, it gives CASSSRQGMNTEAFF.

This chain uses TRBV2 with TRBJ2-1; 14 bases are a match to TRBD2. The length of the CDR3 is 14 residues. V was clipped by 5 bases and J by 10 bases; unmatched bases: 4. Germline V gene lookup returns CDR1 SNHLY and CDR2 FYNNEI. CDR3 amino acids: CASSPGLAGVEQFF. The DNA for the CDR3 is TGTGCCAGCAGTCCGGGACTAGCGGGAGTAGAGCAGTTCTTC.

The rearrangement links TRBV2 to TRBJ1-2, with D possibly matching TRBD1 (5 bases). Germline lookup yields CDR1 SNHLY and CDR2 FYNNEI. The CDR3 has 14 residues. Trimming cost V 4 bases and J 0 bases, with 9 bases left between them. For the CDR3, the DNA is TGTGCCAGCAGTGTAGACAGCTCTAACTATGGCTACACCTTC. Translating it yields CASSVDSSNYGYTF.

This clone was seen a handful of times. The chain has TRBV7-8 and TRBJ1-2; 9 positions agree with TRBD1. This CDR3 contains 19 residues. V trimming: 0 bases; J trimming: 8 bases; junction bases outside the gene matches: 19. CDR1 is SGHVS, CDR2 FQNEAQ, per germline. The CDR3, as DNA: TGTGCCAGCAGCTTAGCGGCCACCGGGACAGGGAGAACCCCGGGGGGCTACACCTTC. It specifies CASSLAATGTGRTPGGYTF.

In its sample, this clone was seen a few times. The V and J genes are TRBV5-1 and TRBJ1-2, with 8 bases lining up with TRBD1. J gave up 7 bases and V 4 bases, and 9 bases lay outside the gene matches. The germline V gene has CDR1 SGHRS and CDR2 YFSETQ. The CDR3 has 14 residues. CDR3 nucleotide sequence: TGCGCCAGCAGCGAACGGACAGGGTCCGGTGGCTACACCTTC. Translated, it gives CASSERTGSGGYTF.

The chain combines TRBV19 with TRBJ1-4; a weak D match, TRBD1 (6 bases). The CDR3 consists of 15 residues. Germline V gives CDR1 LNHDA, CDR2 SQIVND (reference sequence). Trimming cost V 7 bases and J 7 bases, with 19 bases left between them. Here the CDR3 reads CASTPVQGPFEKLFF. The CDR3 DNA reads TGTGCCAGTACCCCCGTGCAGGGGCCCTTTGAAAAACTGTTTTTT.

The rearrangement joins TRBV30 to TRBJ2-5; TRBD1 matches 7 bases. Trimming removed 0 bases from V and 4 bases from J; junction bases left unmatched: 5. This CDR3 contains 14 residues. Germline CDR1 GTSNPN, CDR2 SVGIG (reference sequence). The CDR3, as DNA: TGTGCCTGGAGTGTTGGAGCAGGGGGAGAGACCCAGTACTTC. This encodes CAWSVGAGGETQYF.

The CDR3, as DNA: TGTGCCAGCAGTTTGGCCGGGTCCACAACTAATGAAAAACTGTTTTTT. Encoded protein: CASSLAGSTTNEKLFF. The chain couples TRBV28 to TRBJ1-4, with D unresolved. V dropped 3 bases and J dropped 0 bases, with 11 bases sitting between them. Germline-derived CDR1 and CDR2 are MDHEN and SYDVKM. The CDR3 is 16 residues long.

The J gene is TRBJ2-1, the V gene TRBV11-2; 8 nucleotides align to TRBD1. Germline V lookup: CDR1 SGHAT, CDR2 FQNNGV. The CDR3 contains 14 residues. The V gene end was trimmed by 4 bases and the J gene end by 8 bases; junction bases not matched to a gene: 7. CDR3 region: CASSSRQGRDEQFF. DNA of the CDR3: TGTGCCAGCAGCTCCCGACAGGGGCGGGATGAGCAGTTCTTC.

V and J are TRBV28 and TRBJ1-5; tentatively, D is TRBD1 (6 bases). Looked up from germline, CDR1 is MDHEN and CDR2 is SYDVKM. The CDR3 covers 19 residues. Trimming shortened V by 2 bases and J by 1 base, and 21 bases separated the two germline ends. The CDR3, as DNA: TGTGCCAGCAGTTTAAGCACAGGGAAGAATCTAGGGAGCAATCAGCCCCAGCATTTT. This encodes CASSLSTGKNLGSNQPQHF. The full variable domain, with the rest looked up from reference TRBV28 and TRBJ1-5, is DVKVTQSSRYLVKRTGEKVFLECVQDMDHENMFWYRQDPGLGLRLIYFSYDVKMKEKGDIPEGYSVSREKKERFSLILESASTNQTSMYLCASSLSTGKNLGSNQPQHFGDGTRLSIL.